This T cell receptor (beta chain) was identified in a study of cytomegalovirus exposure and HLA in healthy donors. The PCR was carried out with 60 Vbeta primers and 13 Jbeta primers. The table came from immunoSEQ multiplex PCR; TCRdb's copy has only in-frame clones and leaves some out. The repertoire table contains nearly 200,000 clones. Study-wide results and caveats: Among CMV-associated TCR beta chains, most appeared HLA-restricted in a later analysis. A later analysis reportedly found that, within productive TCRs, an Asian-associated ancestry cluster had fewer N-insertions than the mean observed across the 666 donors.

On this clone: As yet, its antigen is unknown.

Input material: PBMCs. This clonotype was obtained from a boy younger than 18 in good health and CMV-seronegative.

The CDR3 region has the DNA TGCGCCAGCAGCCAAGAGGGCCAGAAGCCTAACTATGGCTACACCTTC. It is translated as CASSQEGQKPNYGYTF. The chain joins TRBV4-1 to TRBJ1-2; no reliable D call. V shed 0 bases and J shed 0 bases, with 11 bases lying between them. This CDR3 has 16 residues. Germline assignment: CDR1 MGHRA and CDR2 YSYEKL.